This entry features one T cell receptor (beta chain) sequence. Sequencing used immunoSEQ multiplex PCR; TCRdb keeps in-frame clones, though not all of them. This table has some 190,000 clones, approximately 80% appearing once. The study recruited people aged roughly 18 to 100 years across approximately 24 US areas. This record comes from a study of blood T cell repertoires in COVID-19. About the research overall: The origin of the acute and convalescent COVID-19 samples was the United States, Italy and Spain. Sample material is recorded as cDNA or gDNA derived from T cells, B-cell-depleted T cells, or PBMCs.

This CDR3 contains 17 residues. Trimming shortened V by 4 bases and J by 5 bases, and 19 bases separated the two germline ends. The germline gives CDR1 KGHDR, CDR2 SFDVKD. The genes are TRBV24-1 and TRBJ2-2; D might be TRBD1 (6 bases). Sample: PBMCs or T cells enriched from blood (not recorded which). The clonotype comes from a man aged 55 to 70 who had been exposed to COVID-19. DNA for the CDR3: TGTGCCACCAGTGACTGGGGACACATGAGGGGTACCGGGGAGCTGTTTTTT. It yields the protein CATSDWGHMRGTGELFF.